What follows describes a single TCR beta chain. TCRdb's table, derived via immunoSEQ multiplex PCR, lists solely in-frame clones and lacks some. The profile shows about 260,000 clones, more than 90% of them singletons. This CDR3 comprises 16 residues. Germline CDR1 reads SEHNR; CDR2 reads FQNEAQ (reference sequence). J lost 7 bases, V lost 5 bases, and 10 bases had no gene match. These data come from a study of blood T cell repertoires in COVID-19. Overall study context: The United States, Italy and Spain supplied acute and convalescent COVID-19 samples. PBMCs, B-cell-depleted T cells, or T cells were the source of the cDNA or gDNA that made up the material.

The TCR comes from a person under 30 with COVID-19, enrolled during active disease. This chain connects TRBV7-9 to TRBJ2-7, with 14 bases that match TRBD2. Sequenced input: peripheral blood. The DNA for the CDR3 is TGTGCCAGCAGCCCCCCCGGGACTAGCGGGAGTCAAGAGCAGTACTTC. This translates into CASSPPGTSGSQEQYF. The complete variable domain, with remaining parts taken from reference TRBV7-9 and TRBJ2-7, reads DTGVSQNPRHKITKRGQNVTFRCDPISEHNRLYWYRQTLGQGPEFLTYFQNEAQLEKSRLLSDRFSAERPKGSFSTLEIQRTEQGDSAMYLCASSPPGTSGSQEQYFGPGTRLTVT.